Presented here are 22 T cell receptor beta chains from one specimen sequenced in a study of vaccination effects on CD4 cells after COVID-19. These receptors lack a known antigen. Within the ViraFEST assay, antigen-specific CD4+ T cells underwent expansion with viral peptide pools prior to sequencing. Cultured cells yielded isolated CD4+ T cells after 10 to 11 days. In the vaccine recipients, nucleocapsid antibodies were negative and there was no prior SARS-CoV-2 infection. This table comes from immunoSEQ multiplex PCR, and its TCRdb copy is limited to in-frame clones, with some not included. The profile shows 68,000 or so clones, about 80% of them singletons. The sequencing used CD4+ T cells from PBMCs cultured with SARS-CoV-2 spike peptides, collected before COVID-19 vaccination. Receptor source: a human donor who received a COVID-19 vaccine.

The chain joins TRBV14 to TRBJ2-3, with no clear D. The CDR3 extends over 15 amino acids. The V end lost 1 base, the J end lost 1 base, and 9 bases lay between the germline ends. Per germline, CDR1 SGHDN and CDR2 FVKESK. The CDR3 DNA sequence: TGTGCCAGCAGCCAAGGGGTTTATGGCACAGATACGCAGTATTTT. Residues: CASSQGVYGTDTQYF.

The J gene is TRBJ2-6, the V gene TRBV30; D may correspond to TRBD1 or TRBD2 (6 bases each). Trimming left V 3 bases short and J 4 bases short, with 10 bases between. Germline CDR1 is GTSNPN and CDR2 is SVGIG (reference sequence). CDR3 size: 14 residues. The CDR3 here is CAWRWGAGANVLTF. The CDR3 DNA sequence: TGTGCCTGGAGGTGGGGGGCCGGGGCCAACGTCCTGACTTTC.

Here the CDR3 DNA reads TGCAGTGCTCTAGGGCTGTCTGGCTACACCTTC. Protein sequence: CSALGLSGYTF. The rearrangement joins TRBV20-1 to TRBJ1-2; unclear D gene. This CDR3 is 11 amino acids long. Germline V gene data show CDR1 as DFQATT and CDR2 as SNEGSKA (reference sequence). Deletions cut 5 bases from V and 7 bases from J, with 11 bases between.

This clone was counted a few times. The CDR3 bases are TGTGCCATCAGTGAGACAGGGGGCAACATCCAAGGCTACACCTTC. It translates to CAISETGGNIQGYTF. This chain joins TRBV10-3 and TRBJ1-2, with 9 positions matching TRBD1. Germline-derived CDR1 and CDR2 are ENHRY and SYGVKD. The junction had 9 bases not matched to a gene; V was cut back by 2 bases and J by 8 bases. The CDR3 has 15 amino acids.

The chain couples TRBV11-2 to TRBJ2-5; 9 nucleotides match TRBD1. This CDR3 spans 14 amino acids. J was trimmed by 5 bases and V by 5 bases; bases with no gene match: 6. Germline-derived CDR1 and CDR2 are SGHAT and FQNNGV. CDR3 nucleotide sequence: TGTGCCAGCAGCCTACAGGGGGCCGAGGAGACCCAGTACTTC. Amino acids: CASSLQGAEETQYF.

This clone has just one count. This sequence joins TRBV29-1 and TRBJ2-5; TRBD2 matches 7 bases. Germline V gene lookup returns CDR1 SQVTM and CDR2 ANQGSEA. This CDR3 spans 14 amino acids. Germline trimming cut 3 bases from V and 5 bases from J; bases unmatched to any gene: 9. This chain's CDR3 is CSVDYREVDETQYF. In DNA, the CDR3 is TGCAGCGTTGATTACCGGGAGGTGGACGAGACCCAGTACTTC. Together with reference TRBV29-1 and TRBJ2-5, the CDR3 gives the full variable domain: SAVISQKPSRDICQRGTSLTIQCQVDSQVTMMFWYRQQPGQSLTLIATANQGSEATYESGFVIDKFPISRPNLTFSTLTVSNMSPEDSSIYLCSVDYREVDETQYFGPGTRLLVL.

This clone turned up a few times. The rearrangement links TRBV12-3 or TRBV12-4 to TRBJ2-5, with D unresolved. Trimming stripped 2 bases from V and 3 bases from J, with 7 bases between. The CDR3 runs 13 residues. The CDR3 spells CASSLYSEETQYF. The DNA for the CDR3 is TGTGCCAGCAGTTTATACTCGGAAGAGACCCAGTACTTC.

CDR3 sequence: CASSSGLAGGSDTQYF. CDR3 in DNA: TGTGCCAGCAGCTCGGGACTAGCGGGGGGATCAGATACGCAGTATTTT. The genes are TRBV7-2 and TRBJ2-3, with TRBD2 identical over 15 bases. This CDR3 is 16 amino acids long. In germline, CDR1 is SGHTA, CDR2 FQGNSA. J gave up 4 bases and V 4 bases, and 3 bases lay outside the gene matches.

The gene calls are TRBV11-3 and TRBJ2-1; possible D gene TRBD2, 6 bases. The germline V gene has CDR1 SGHNT and CDR2 YENEEA. The CDR3 length is 13 residues. The ends were cut back, 9 bases at V and 4 bases at J, with 13 bases in the middle. This chain's CDR3 is CASARGKYNEQFF. The CDR3 DNA is TGTGCCAGTGCACGGGGGAAGTACAATGAGCAGTTCTTC. Using reference TRBV11-3 and TRBJ2-1 for the parts outside the CDR3, the full variable domain is EAGVVQSPRYKIIEKKQPVAFWCNPISGHNTLYWYLQNLGQGPELLIRYENEEAVDDSQLPKDRFSAERLKGVDSTLKIQPAELGDSAVYLCASARGKYNEQFFGPGTRLTVL.

J is TRBJ1-5 and V is TRBV6-5, with 10 bases that match TRBD1. V was clipped by 7 bases and J by 1 base; unmatched bases: 4. Germline CDR1 MNHEY, CDR2 SVGAGI. CDR3 length: 15 residues. The DNA of the CDR3 is TGTGCCAGCACCCTGGACAGGGGGAGCAATCAGCCCCAGCATTTT. Translated, it gives CASTLDRGSNQPQHF.

This chain joins TRBV14 and TRBJ2-2; a possible D gene is TRBD2 (5 bases). The CDR3 runs 16 residues. Germline V CDR1 and CDR2: SGHDN, FVKESK. V lost 2 bases and J lost 4, with 14 bases in between. The CDR3 DNA reads as TGTGCCAGCAGCCAATTAGGGAGCACGGTCACCGGGGAGCTGTTTTTT. This encodes CASSQLGSTVTGELFF.

CDR3 bases: TGTGCCAGCAGTCGCACCCGGGACGGGCGTTCACCCCTCCACTTT. Its translation is CASSRTRDGRSPLHF. V and J are TRBV27 and TRBJ1-6; the D gene is possibly TRBD1 (5 bases). This CDR3 is 15 amino acids long. Germline values: CDR1 MNHEY, CDR2 SMNVEV (reference sequence). V dropped 5 bases and J dropped 9 bases, with 17 bases sitting between them.

The chain is built from TRBV5-1 and TRBJ2-2, with no clear D. Trimming removed 2 bases at V and 1 base at J, with 12 bases between. Germline-derived CDR1 and CDR2 are SGHRS and YFSETQ. The CDR3 runs 16 residues. CDR3 sequence (DNA): TGCGCCAGCAGCTTTGCCGGGCCGGGGAACACCGGGGAGCTGTTTTTT. Its protein product is CASSFAGPGNTGELFF.

This sequence joins TRBV11-2 and TRBJ2-7, with D tentatively TRBD2 (5 bases). The ends were cut back, 5 bases at V and 1 base at J, with 12 bases in the middle. Germline-derived CDR1 and CDR2 are SGHAT and FQNNGV. The CDR3 extends over 14 amino acids. CDR3 protein: CASSRPGSSYEQYV. In DNA, the CDR3 is TGTGCCAGCAGCCGACCGGGATCTTCCTACGAGCAGTACGTC.

Here the CDR3 reads CASSGDTSNQPQHF. DNA for the CDR3: TGTGCCAGCAGTGGGGACACTAGCAATCAGCCCCAGCATTTT. The chain couples TRBV2 to TRBJ1-5; D may be TRBD1 (6 bases). V lost 4 bases and J lost 0, with 7 bases in between. The CDR3 contains 14 residues. Germline V CDR1 and CDR2: SNHLY, FYNNEI. The complete variable domain, with remaining parts taken from reference TRBV2 and TRBJ1-5, reads EPEVTQTPSHQVTQMGQEVILRCVPISNHLYFYWYRQILGQKVEFLVSFYNNEISEKSEIFDDQFSVERPDGSNFTLKIRSTKLEDSAMYFCASSGDTSNQPQHFGDGTRLSIL.

This clone was seen once. The V and J genes are TRBV6-4 and TRBJ2-2; D gene ambiguous. CDR3 length: 14 residues. Germline V gene data show CDR1 as MRHNA and CDR2 as SNTAGT. V lost 2 bases and J 1 base, leaving 5 bases between the germline ends. CDR3 nucleotide sequence: TGTGCCAGCAGTGACAGGTTGAACACCGGGGAGCTGTTTTTT. Translating gives CASSDRLNTGELFF.

This clone was detected only once. V gene TRBV19 combines with J gene TRBJ1-2; 9 nucleotides align to TRBD1. CDR1 is LNHDA and CDR2 is SQIVND in the germline V gene (reference sequence). V dropped 7 bases and J dropped 4; count of bases not matched to a gene: 10. The CDR3 runs to 15 residues. CDR3 bases: TGTGCCAGTACTCGAGAACAGGGGGCTGTCTATGGCTACACCTTC. It translates to CASTREQGAVYGYTF.

This clone is a singleton in its sample. The gene calls are TRBV5-4 and TRBJ2-1, with 13 bases lining up with TRBD2. Germline loops: CDR1 SGHNT, CDR2 YYREEE (reference sequence). V was clipped by 3 bases and J by 8 bases; unmatched bases: 5. The CDR3 sequence is 15 residues long. As DNA, the CDR3 is TGTGCCAGCAGCTCCGGACTAGCGGGGGTGTATGAGCAGTTCTTC. Its protein product is CASSSGLAGVYEQFF.

The CDR3 DNA is TGTGCCAGCAGCCAAGTCGGCTATGGCACTGAAGCTTTCTTT. Amino acids: CASSQVGYGTEAFF. The gene calls are TRBV3-1 (or the pseudogene TRBV3-2) and TRBJ1-1; D is unclear. V was clipped by 1 base and J by 4 bases, with 10 bases between them. CDR3 length equals 14 residues. Germline values: CDR1 LGHDT, CDR2 YNNKEL (reference sequence).

The rearrangement uses TRBV9 and TRBJ2-3; 7 positions agree with TRBD2. The germline V gene has CDR1 SGDLS and CDR2 YYNGEE. CDR3 size: 15 residues. V trimming: 3 bases; J trimming: 0 bases; junction bases outside the gene matches: 4. CDR3 nucleotides: TGTGCCAGCAGCGGGGACTATCCTAGCACAGATACGCAGTATTTT. Amino acids: CASSGDYPSTDTQYF.

J is TRBJ1-1 and V is TRBV7-6; possibly TRBD1 for D (5 bases). CDR3 length equals 14 residues. Germline CDR1 SGHVS, CDR2 FNYEAQ. V was clipped by 3 bases and J by 1 base, with 9 bases between them. DNA for the CDR3: TGTGCCAGCAGCTTGGGGACTGGGAACACTGAAGCTTTCTTT. It is translated as CASSLGTGNTEAFF.

This chain links TRBV7-9 with TRBJ2-7; TRBD1 is a possible D gene (5 bases). The CDR3 contains 12 residues. The germline CDR1 and CDR2 sequences are SEHNR and FQNEAQ (reference sequence). V was pared by 3 bases and J by 7 bases, with 10 bases between. The DNA of the CDR3 is TGTGCCAGCAGCTTCGACAGCTCAGAGCAGTACGTC. Encoded protein: CASSFDSSEQYV.